Each of the 27 T cell receptor beta chains below was sequenced from the same sample in a study of T cells after yellow fever vaccination. TCRdb reprocessed the 5' RACE reads via MiXCR and lists one record per CDR3 protein. The repertoire holds around 300,000 distinct CDR3 sequences, with approximately 4% as singletons. The sample consisted of PBMCs, taken 5 days after the yellow fever booster vaccination. The receptor source for this set is a young man who received the YFV17D yellow fever vaccine.

In this sample, this clonotype turned up a few times. The CDR3 is CASSLALIGTEAFF. The CDR3 bases are TGTGCCAGCAGCTTGGCCTTGATAGGAACTGAAGCTTTCTTT. V gene TRBV5-4 combines with J gene TRBJ1-1; D gene uncertain. Germline V gene sequence: CDR1 SGHNT, CDR2 YYREEE (reference sequence). With 0 bases removed from V and 5 bases from J, the gap between germline ends came to 11 bases. CDR3 length: 14 amino acids.

This clonotype was seen more than once but under ten times. The V gene is TRBV10-1, the J gene TRBJ2-2; the D gene is possibly TRBD1 (6 bases). The length of the CDR3 is 14 residues. Trimming took off 8 bases at V and 1 base at J, with 11 bases between the two ends. The V gene's germline CDR1 is WNHNN and CDR2 SYGVQD (reference sequence). CDR3 sequence (DNA): TGCGCCAGCGCCCCGGGACAGAACACCGGGGAGCTGTTTTTT. Translated: CASAPGQNTGELFF.

This clonotype appeared a few times. The J gene is TRBJ2-2, the V gene TRBV9, with D uncertain. CDR1 and CDR2 from the germline V gene are SGDLS and YYNGEE. Trimming removed 0 bases at V and 6 bases at J, with 12 bases between. The CDR3 length is 15 residues. In DNA, the CDR3 is TGTGCCAGCAGCGTAGGACGAGCTGGGCCCGGGGAGCTGTTTTTT. Its translation is CASSVGRAGPGELFF.

The rearrangement uses TRBV20-1 and TRBJ1-3, with D hard to call. Per the germline V gene, CDR1 is DFQATT and CDR2 is SNEGSKA (reference sequence). V was clipped by 7 bases and J by 0 bases, with 16 bases between them. CDR3 length: 15 residues. CDR3 sequence reads: CSVRYGRHSGNTIYF. The CDR3 DNA sequence: TGCAGTGTCCGGTATGGACGGCACTCTGGAAACACCATATATTTT.

This clonotype has at least ten counts. The gene calls are TRBV12-5 and TRBJ2-3; D remains ambiguous. CDR3 length equals 11 residues. CDR1 LGHNT and CDR2 FRNRAP come from the germline V gene. V was shortened by 7 bases and J by 8 bases, with 10 bases between the two germline ends. The CDR3 sequence is CASALLTTQYF. CDR3 bases: TGTGCTAGTGCCCTCCTTACTACGCAGTATTTT.

The CDR3 sequence: CASSLALVGYEQYF. Here the CDR3 DNA reads TGTGCCAGCAGCTTAGCTCTCGTGGGGTACGAGCAGTACTTC. The chain joins TRBV7-2 to TRBJ2-7; D remains unclear. The CDR3 runs 14 residues. The V end was cut by 0 bases, the J end by 4 bases, with 10 bases between. Germline lookup yields CDR1 SGHTA and CDR2 FQGNSA.

The chain employs TRBV20-1 and TRBJ2-7, with D tentatively TRBD1 or TRBD2 (6 bases each). Germline V lookup: CDR1 DFQATT, CDR2 SNEGSKA (reference sequence). Trimming took 5 bases from V and 4 from J, leaving 21 bases between them. The CDR3 extends over 15 amino acids. The CDR3 coding sequence is TGCAGTGCTTGGGCTCGGGGGCAAGGGATTTACGAGCAGTACTTC. It translates to CSAWARGQGIYEQYF.

This clonotype was counted only a few times. CDR3 region: CASSQGQMGQPQHF. For the CDR3, the DNA is TGTGCCAGCAGCCAAGGACAAATGGGGCAGCCCCAGCATTTT. The genes are TRBV16 and TRBJ1-5, with D perhaps matching TRBD1 (5 bases). The CDR3 consists of 14 residues. The germline gives CDR1 KGHSY, CDR2 FQNENV. V was pared by 2 bases and J by 7 bases, with 12 bases between.

A few counts support this clonotype. This chain links TRBV5-6 with TRBJ1-2; D call uncertain. V gave up 4 bases and J gave up 8 bases, with 12 bases separating them. Looked up from germline, CDR1 is SGHDT and CDR2 is YYEEEE. The CDR3 totals 12 residues. The CDR3 protein is CASSRNPGGYTF. DNA for the CDR3: TGTGCCAGCAGCCGTAATCCCGGGGGCTACACCTTC.

The chain joins TRBV5-6 to TRBJ2-6; 11 nucleotides match TRBD2. V lost 4 bases and J lost 0; bases outside the gene matches: 6. This CDR3 has 18 amino acids. Germline V gene lookup returns CDR1 SGHDT and CDR2 YYEEEE. CDR3 nucleotides: TGTGCCAGCAGCCCACTAGCGGGGGCGCTCTCTGGGGCCAACGTCCTGACTTTC. Its protein is CASSPLAGALSGANVLTF. The full variable domain, its missing parts supplied by reference TRBV5-6 and TRBJ2-6, is DAGVTQSPTHLIKTRGQQVTLRCSPKSGHDTVSWYQQALGQGPQFIFQYYEEEERQRGNFPDRFSGHQFPNYSSELNVNALLLGDSALYLCASSPLAGALSGANVLTFGAGSRLTVL.

The chain combines TRBV7-9 with TRBJ2-3; D remains ambiguous. Trimming left V 5 bases short and J 4 bases short, with 10 bases between. CDR3 length equals 13 residues. Germline V gives CDR1 SEHNR, CDR2 FQNEAQ (reference sequence). This CDR3 is CASSPPTADTQYF. Written as DNA, the CDR3 is TGTGCCAGCAGCCCCCCTACCGCAGATACGCAGTATTTT.

The rearrangement joins TRBV14 to TRBJ2-1; 7 bases are shared with TRBD1. The V gene end was trimmed by 5 bases and the J gene end by 4 bases; junction bases not matched to a gene: 8. This CDR3 contains 15 residues. CDR1 SGHDN and CDR2 FVKESK come from the germline V gene. The CDR3 DNA reads TGTGCCAGCAGCTCCAGACAGGGATTTTACAATGAGCAGTTCTTC. It encodes CASSSRQGFYNEQFF.

The chain is built from TRBV2 and TRBJ2-1; 10 bases map to TRBD2. Germline CDR1 is SNHLY and CDR2 is FYNNEI. The ends lost 7 bases at V and 5 bases at J; junction bases unmatched: 5. The CDR3 sequence is 14 residues long. This CDR3 reads CASIPSGGDNEQFF. In nucleotides, the CDR3 is TGTGCCAGCATCCCTAGCGGGGGAGACAATGAGCAGTTCTTC.

The V and J genes are TRBV7-2 and TRBJ1-1; TRBD1 matches 8 bases. V was clipped by 8 bases and J by 4 bases; unmatched bases: 9. The CDR3 is 14 amino acids. Germline lookup yields CDR1 SGHTA and CDR2 FQGNSA. The CDR3 loop is CASARQGTATEAFF. The CDR3 nucleotides read TGTGCCAGCGCCCGACAGGGGACGGCCACTGAAGCTTTCTTT.

Ten or more counts support this clonotype. The chain combines TRBV5-1 with TRBJ2-7; D uncertain. Germline V gene sequence: CDR1 SGHRS, CDR2 YFSETQ. This CDR3 comprises 16 residues. V dropped 4 bases and J dropped 3 bases, with 20 bases sitting between them. The CDR3 loop is CASSAELSISYYEQYF. CDR3 DNA sequence: TGCGCCAGCAGCGCGGAATTATCAATTTCATACTACGAGCAGTACTTC.

This clonotype was counted many times. V is TRBV5-1 and J is TRBJ2-1; 9 bases are shared with TRBD2. CDR3 length: 16 residues. CDR1 and CDR2 from the germline V gene are SGHRS and YFSETQ. V was clipped by 4 bases and J by 9 bases; unmatched bases: 14. Here the CDR3 DNA reads TGCGCCAGCAGCCACGGGGGGACTAGCCCTGATAGTGAGCAGTTCTTC. It yields the protein CASSHGGTSPDSEQFF.

This clonotype showed up many times. This rearrangement joins TRBV6-2 or TRBV6-3 to TRBJ2-2; D unclear. In germline, CDR1 is MNHEY, CDR2 SVGEGT. Trimming shortened V by 1 base and J by 6 bases, and 3 bases separated the two germline ends. The CDR3 runs to 12 residues. The CDR3 loop reads CASSYWSGELFF. The DNA for the CDR3 is TGTGCCAGCAGTTACTGGTCCGGGGAGCTGTTTTTT.

This clonotype was counted only a few times. The chain uses TRBV18 and TRBJ1-2; possible D gene TRBD1, 6 bases. The germline CDR1 and CDR2 sequences are KGHSH and LQKENI. The CDR3 totals 15 residues. Trimming left V 3 bases short and J 3 bases short, with 14 bases between. CDR3 coding DNA: TGTGCCAGCTCACCCGGTGGGGGGCTCTACTATGGCTACACCTTC. This sequence encodes CASSPGGGLYYGYTF.

The CDR3 here is CASTTRTGTPYSGANVLTF. The CDR3, as DNA: TGTGCCAGCACCACCAGAACAGGGACCCCATACTCTGGGGCCAACGTCCTGACTTTC. V is TRBV13 and J is TRBJ2-6; a weak D match, TRBD1 (6 bases). V was cut by 7 bases and J by 0 bases, with 22 bases left in between. The CDR3 runs to 19 residues. CDR1 is PRHDT, CDR2 FYEKMQ, per germline (reference sequence).

This rearrangement joins TRBV5-1 to TRBJ2-7; D not certain. Per germline, CDR1 SGHRS and CDR2 YFSETQ. The CDR3 loop spans 16 amino acids. V was clipped by 0 bases and J by 7 bases, with 20 bases between them. The CDR3 nucleotides read TGCGCCAGCAGCTTGGGACAATCCCCTTCCCATATGGAGCAGTACTTC. This translates into CASSLGQSPSHMEQYF.

The rearrangement uses TRBV3-1 and TRBJ2-3; D is unresolved. Trimming took 6 bases from V and 6 from J, leaving 19 bases between them. This CDR3 spans 15 amino acids. CDR1 is LGHDT and CDR2 is YNNKEL in the germline V gene (reference sequence). The CDR3 DNA reads TGTGCCAGCAGTCTAGTAGCAGTGGCAGTTGATACGCAGTATTTT. Its protein product is CASSLVAVAVDTQYF.

This clonotype was observed once. This chain links TRBV20-1 with TRBJ2-1, with unresolved D. Germline-derived CDR1 and CDR2 are DFQATT and SNEGSKA (reference sequence). The CDR3 consists of 18 residues. The V end lost 3 bases, the J end lost 0 bases, and 21 bases lay between the germline ends. The CDR3, as DNA: TGCAGTGCTAGGAACCCCTTTGGACGGCTTCTCTCCTACAATGAGCAGTTCTTC. Amino acid sequence: CSARNPFGRLLSYNEQFF.

This clonotype was observed at least ten times. This chain links TRBV19 with TRBJ1-2, with D perhaps matching TRBD1 (5 bases). Germline CDR1 is LNHDA and CDR2 is SQIVND (reference sequence). The CDR3 has 12 residues. With 10 bases removed from V and 8 bases from J, the gap between germline ends came to 17 bases. CDR3 in amino acids: CATTWGLRGYTF. As DNA, the CDR3 is TGTGCCACCACGTGGGGACTCCGAGGCTACACCTTC.

The chain recombines TRBV20-1 with TRBJ2-5; TRBD1 aligns across 7 bases. Looked up from germline, CDR1 is DFQATT and CDR2 is SNEGSKA (reference sequence). The length of the CDR3 is 14 residues. The CDR3 sequence is CRCRETGLWGTQYF. CDR3 nucleotide sequence: TGCAGATGTAGGGAGACAGGGCTCTGGGGGACCCAGTACTTC.

This clonotype has at least ten counts. The chain employs TRBV10-3 and TRBJ1-1; 9 nucleotides align to TRBD1. The V gene end was trimmed by 10 bases and the J gene end by 4 bases; junction bases not matched to a gene: 22. Germline V CDR1 and CDR2: ENHRY, SYGVKD. This CDR3 has 18 amino acids. The CDR3 region is CASRNTGTGIAIGTEAFF. For the CDR3, the DNA is TGTGCCAGTAGGAATACCGGGACAGGGATCGCGATTGGCACTGAAGCTTTCTTT.

Written as DNA, the CDR3 is TGTGCCAGCAGCCCTCAACTAGCGGGGAGCACAGATACGCAGTATTTT. Translation gives CASSPQLAGSTDTQYF. The chain joins TRBV5-4 to TRBJ2-3; 10 bases match TRBD2. This CDR3 contains 16 residues. After removal of 4 bases from V and 0 bases from J, the junction contained 5 bases not matched to a gene. Germline CDR1 is SGHNT and CDR2 is YYREEE (reference sequence).

This chain links TRBV3-1 with TRBJ1-5, with D perhaps matching TRBD1 (5 bases). The CDR3 covers 15 residues. CDR1 LGHDT and CDR2 YNNKEL come from the germline V gene (reference sequence). V shed 1 base and J shed 6 bases, with 13 bases lying between them. The CDR3 is CASSQVWGRGQPQHF. The CDR3 region has the DNA TGTGCCAGCAGCCAAGTATGGGGCCGCGGTCAGCCCCAGCATTTT.